The source of this T cell receptor beta chain is a study of CD8+CD57+ T cells in acquired aplastic anemia. This clonotype was found many times. The antigen remains unidentified. From germline, CDR1 is LGHNT and CDR2 FRNRAP. Trimming left V 2 bases short and J 1 base short, with 4 bases between. This CDR3 has 13 residues. Patients sequenced had flow cytometry evidence of CD8+CD57+ cell expansion. Genomic DNA templated the TCR beta VDJ and CDR3 profiling. TCRdb redid the calling of the reads with MiXCR, one entry per CDR3 protein. The sample has some 170,000 distinct CDR3 sequences, 40% to 50% seen once; the top ten hold under 1.2%. Study-wide results and limits: Twenty-nine CD8+ CDR3 sequences were shared between patients and controls.

Sequencing was performed on sorted CD4+, CD8+, or CD8+CD57+ T cells (not recorded which) from PBMCs. The chain carries TRBV12-5 and TRBJ2-3; no firm D call. The source is a human donor with aplastic anemia. The DNA of the CDR3 is TGTGCTAGTGGTTTGTCGGGCACAGATACGCAGTATTTT. Protein product: CASGLSGTDTQYF.